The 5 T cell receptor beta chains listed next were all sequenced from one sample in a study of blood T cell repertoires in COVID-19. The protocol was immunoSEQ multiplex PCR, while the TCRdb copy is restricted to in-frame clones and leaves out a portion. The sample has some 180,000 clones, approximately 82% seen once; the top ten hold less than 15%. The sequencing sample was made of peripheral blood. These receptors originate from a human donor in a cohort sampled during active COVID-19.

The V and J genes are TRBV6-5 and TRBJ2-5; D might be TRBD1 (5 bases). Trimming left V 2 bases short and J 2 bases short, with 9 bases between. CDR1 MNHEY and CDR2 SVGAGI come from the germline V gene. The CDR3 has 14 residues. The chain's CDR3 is CASSYAQAQETQYF. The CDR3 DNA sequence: TGTGCCAGCAGTTACGCACAGGCGCAAGAGACCCAGTACTTC.

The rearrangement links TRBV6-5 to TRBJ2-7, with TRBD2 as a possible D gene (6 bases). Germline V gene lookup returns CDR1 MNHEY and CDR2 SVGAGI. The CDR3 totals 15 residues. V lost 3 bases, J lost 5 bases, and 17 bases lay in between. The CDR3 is CASSYWAGGADEQYF. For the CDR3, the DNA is TGTGCCAGCAGTTATTGGGCCGGAGGGGCCGACGAGCAGTACTTC.

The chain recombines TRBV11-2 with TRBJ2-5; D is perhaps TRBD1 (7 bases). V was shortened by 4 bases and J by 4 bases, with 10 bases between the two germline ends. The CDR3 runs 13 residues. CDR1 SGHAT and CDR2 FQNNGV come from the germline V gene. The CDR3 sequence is CASSYRGGETQYF. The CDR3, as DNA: TGTGCCAGCAGCTACAGGGGAGGAGAGACCCAGTACTTC.

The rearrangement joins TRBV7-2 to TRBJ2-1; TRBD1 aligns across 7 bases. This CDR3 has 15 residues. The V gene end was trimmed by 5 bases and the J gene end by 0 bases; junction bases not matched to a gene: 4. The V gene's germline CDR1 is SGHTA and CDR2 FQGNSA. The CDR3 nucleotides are TGTGCCAGCAGCCCGGACAGGAACTCCTACAATGAGCAGTTCTTC. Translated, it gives CASSPDRNSYNEQFF.

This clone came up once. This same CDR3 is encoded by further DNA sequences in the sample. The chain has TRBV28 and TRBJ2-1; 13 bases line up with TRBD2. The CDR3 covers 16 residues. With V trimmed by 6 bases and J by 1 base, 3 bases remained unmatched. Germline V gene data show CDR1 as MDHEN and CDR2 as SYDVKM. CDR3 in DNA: TGTGCCAGCAGGTCGGGACTAGCGGGATCCTACAATGAGCAGTTCTTC. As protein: CASRSGLAGSYNEQFF.